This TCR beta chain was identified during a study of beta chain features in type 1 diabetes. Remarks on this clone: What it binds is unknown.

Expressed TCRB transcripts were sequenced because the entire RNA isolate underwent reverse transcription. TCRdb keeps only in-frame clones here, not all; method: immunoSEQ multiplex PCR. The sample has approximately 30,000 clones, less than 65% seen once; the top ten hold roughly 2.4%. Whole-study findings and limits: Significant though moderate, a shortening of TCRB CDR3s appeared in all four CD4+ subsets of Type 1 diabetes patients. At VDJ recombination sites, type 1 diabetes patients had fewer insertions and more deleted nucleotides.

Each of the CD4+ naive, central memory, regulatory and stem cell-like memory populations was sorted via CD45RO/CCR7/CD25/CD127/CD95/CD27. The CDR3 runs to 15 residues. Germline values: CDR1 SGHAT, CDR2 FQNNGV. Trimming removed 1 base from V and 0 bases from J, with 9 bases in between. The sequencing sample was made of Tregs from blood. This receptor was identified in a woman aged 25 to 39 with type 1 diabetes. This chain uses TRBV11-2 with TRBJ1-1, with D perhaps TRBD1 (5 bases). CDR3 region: CASSLVAGLNTEAFF. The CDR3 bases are TGTGCCAGCAGCTTAGTGGCAGGGTTGAACACTGAAGCTTTCTTT. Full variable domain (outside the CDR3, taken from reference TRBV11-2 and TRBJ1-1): EAGVAQSPRYKIIEKRQSVAFWCNPISGHATLYWYQQILGQGPKLLIQFQNNGVVDDSQLPKDRFSAERLKGVDSTLKIQPAKLEDSAVYLCASSLVAGLNTEAFFGQGTRLTVV.